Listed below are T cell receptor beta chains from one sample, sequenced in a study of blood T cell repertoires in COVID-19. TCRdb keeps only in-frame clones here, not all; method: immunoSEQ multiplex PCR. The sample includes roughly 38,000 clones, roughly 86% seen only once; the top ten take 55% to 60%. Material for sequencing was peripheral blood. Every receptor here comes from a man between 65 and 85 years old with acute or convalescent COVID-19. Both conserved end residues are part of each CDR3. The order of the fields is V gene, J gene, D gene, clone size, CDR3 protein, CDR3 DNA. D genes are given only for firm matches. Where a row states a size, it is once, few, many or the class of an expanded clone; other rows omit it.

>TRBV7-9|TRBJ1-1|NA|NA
CASSLGGSARWDEAFF
TGTGCCAGCAGCTTAGGAGGGTCGGCGAGGTGGGATGAAGCTTTCTTT
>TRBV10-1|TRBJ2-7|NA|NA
CASSETGSRSEQYF
TGCGCCAGCAGTGAGACAGGGTCCCGAAGCGAGCAGTACTTC
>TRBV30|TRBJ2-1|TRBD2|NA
CAWSDSGRADLEFF
TGTGCCTGGAGTGATAGCGGGAGGGCCGATCTGGAGTTCTTC
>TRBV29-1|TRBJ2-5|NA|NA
CSVVLTGETQYF
TGCAGCGTCGTATTAACGGGGGAGACCCAGTACTTC
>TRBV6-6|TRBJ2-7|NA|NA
CASSNSRAYEQYF
TGTGCCAGCAGCAATTCGCGGGCCTACGAGCAGTACTTC
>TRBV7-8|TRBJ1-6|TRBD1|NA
CASSLITGQGVSPLHF
TGTGCCAGCAGCTTAATCACCGGACAGGGCGTTTCACCCCTCCACTTT
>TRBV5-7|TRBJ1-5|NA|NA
CASSLGAGNQPQHF
TGTGCCAGCAGCTTGGGGGCCGGCAATCAGCCCCAGCATTTT
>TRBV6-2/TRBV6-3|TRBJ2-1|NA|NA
CASSYSILTSLNTNEQFF
TGTGCCAGCAGTTACTCCATCCTAACTAGCCTCAACACCAATGAGCAGTTCTTC
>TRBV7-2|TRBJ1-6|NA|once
CASSPPRESPLHF
TGTGCCAGCAGCCCTCCTAGAGAGTCACCCCTCCACTTT
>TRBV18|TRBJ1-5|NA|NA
CASSPTGDSNQPQHF
TGTGCCAGCTCACCAACAGGAGATAGCAATCAGCCCCAGCATTTT
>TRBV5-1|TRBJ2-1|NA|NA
CASSLVPGNSYNEQFF
TGCGCCAGCAGCTTGGTTCCGGGTAACTCCTACAATGAGCAGTTCTTC
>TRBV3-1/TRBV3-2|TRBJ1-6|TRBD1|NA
CASSQGQPNSPLHF
TGTGCCAGCAGCCAGGGACAGCCTAATTCACCCCTCCACTTT
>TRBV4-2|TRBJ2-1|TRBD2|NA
CASSQASGSYNEQFF
TGTGCCAGCAGCCAAGCTAGCGGCTCCTACAATGAGCAGTTCTTC
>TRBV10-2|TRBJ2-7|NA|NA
CASSESGGYEQYF
TGCGCCAGCAGTGAGTCGGGAGGCTACGAGCAGTACTTC
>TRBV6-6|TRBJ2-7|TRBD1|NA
CASSNGDRGGF
TGTGCCAGCAGTAACGGGGACAGGGGAGGGTTC
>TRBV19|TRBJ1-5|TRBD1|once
CASSTHIRTGGEWGNQPQHF
TGTGCCAGTAGTACCCACATAAGGACAGGGGGCGAATGGGGCAATCAGCCCCAGCATTTT
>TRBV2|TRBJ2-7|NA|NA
CASSAFRGYEQYF
TGTGCCAGCAGTGCCTTTCGAGGCTACGAGCAGTACTTC
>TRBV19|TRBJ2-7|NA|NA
CASSIVGGNSYEQYF
TGTGCCAGTAGTATAGTAGGCGGGAACTCCTACGAGCAGTACTTC
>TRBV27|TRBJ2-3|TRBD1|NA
CASRMTGGTDTQYF
TGTGCCAGCAGAATGACAGGGGGCACAGATACGCAGTATTTT